This note documents a single T cell receptor (beta chain) sequence. What it binds is unknown. RNA in amounts of 0.5 to 1 ug was reverse transcribed with random hexamers. The TCR beta CDR3 was amplified by immunoSEQ multiplex PCR across 54 Vbeta, 13 Jbeta. Using its own MiXCR run on the immunoSEQ multiplex PCR reads, TCRdb lists one record per CDR3 protein. The table includes 170,000 or so distinct CDR3 sequences, 95% to 97% detected once. This entry belongs to a study of CD8 T cells in Susac syndrome. Study as a whole: Sequenced Susac syndrome patients included five or six with active disease and fewer than ten who were in remission. Overall study findings and caveats: The authors acknowledged that their TCR sequencing and HLA analysis involved a relatively small number of individuals.

The sequence came from a human donor with Susac syndrome. Source material: CD4+ T cells from PBMCs.

This CDR3 is CASSLLGGQVTDTQYF. The CDR3 region has the DNA TGTGCCAGCAGCTTGCTGGGTGGACAGGTGACAGATACGCAGTATTTT. This rearrangement joins TRBV7-2 to TRBJ2-3, with TRBD1 matching over 7 bases. From germline, CDR1 is SGHTA and CDR2 FQGNSA. The V and J ends lost 3 bases and 3 bases, in that order; junction bases with no gene match: 9. There are 16 residues in the CDR3.